The sequence of this T cell receptor beta chain was determined in a study of a mutant IDH1 vaccine in newly diagnosed glioma (dated by TCRdb to 2020 to 2023). A note on the overall study: Vaccination started 4-6 weeks after radiotherapy alone, or was given together with temozolomide cycles in the groups whose treatment included chemotherapy. The approximately 30 treated patients were around 62% male and approximately 40% female, with a mean age of about 43 years. Before enrollment, patients had received standard therapy of radiotherapy alone, temozolomide alone, or radiochemotherapy with temozolomide; most received the combination. The week-35 safety follow-up was designated visit V12, and the week-47 end of study was designated visit V13. Peripheral blood was drawn at six visits: V03 (baseline), V05, V07, V10, V12 and V13. Longitudinal TCRB deep sequencing was performed for approximately 24 treated patients wherever samples were available for exploratory analyses. Broader findings and caveats from the paper: No apparent relationship was observed between pseudoprogression and alterations in the top peripheral T cell clonotypes detected by TCRB sequencing. PBMC samples for TCRB deep sequencing were selected based on availability. Vaccine-induced immune responses across multiple MHC alleles were detected in approximately 94% of patients. It was noted by the authors that analyses of patient blood samples could not be reproduced owing to sample limitations.

Library preparation used the immunoSEQ multiplex PCR assay. Following the manufacturer's protocol, the hsTCRB Kit was used to amplify rearranged TCR beta chain sequences. An Illumina MiSeq was used to sequence the TCRB libraries. On the study's bioinformatics: The kit vendor's proprietary platform handled demultiplexing, trimming and gene mapping. TCRdb retrieved this table from immuneACCESS and kept in-frame rearrangements only. Not all clones are present; in checked studies, unresolved V genes account for under half, and no reason is known for the remainder. The DNA gave D and trimming, while V, J and clone size come from that table. The sample table shows more than 40,000 clones, and around nine tenths are seen once. The ten largest clones add up to more than 5.5% of the sample. This sample's time point label indicates: week 35, safety follow-up. Each vaccine dose, consisting of 300 ug of a 20-mer mutant IDH1 peptide in Montanide, was administered subcutaneously with topical imiquimod. Eight vaccinations were administered to patients in weeks 1, 3, 5, 7, 11, 15, 19 and 23, corresponding to visits V03 through V10. The donors had newly diagnosed IDH1-mutant astrocytomas of WHO grade 3 or 4 that showed loss of nuclear ATRX. The samples were drawn from NOA16, a multicentre, single-arm, open-label phase I trial in Germany that tested a mutant IDH1 peptide vaccine in humans for the first time. Genomic DNA for TCRB sequencing was extracted from EDTA blood using the DNeasy Blood and Tissue Kit.

CDR1 SGHRS and CDR2 YFSETQ were looked up in the germline V gene. Trimming removed 4 bases from V and 2 bases from J, leaving 4 bases between the germline ends. Spanning cysteine to phenylalanine, the CDR3 consists of 12 amino acids. Only the CDR3 DNA is retained, 36 bases long and in frame from the first base. Worth noting for this clone: Its antigen remains undetermined. No base quality information exists; no much larger clone differs at one position.

The material was PBMCs, obtained from a glioma patient whose treatment included an IDH1 peptide vaccine. This receptor was identified in a middle-aged woman with glioma. Here the chain combines TRBV5-1 and TRBJ2-1; no D gene is confidently identified. CDR3 sequence: CASSQTYNEQFF. In nucleotide form, the sequence is TGCGCCAGCAGCCAGACCTACAATGAGCAGTTCTTC.